The 13 T cell receptor beta chains reported below all come from one sample, sequenced in a study of T-cell reconstitution after alpha-beta-depleted transplantation in children. A TCRbeta library incorporating unique molecular identifiers was prepared. TCRdb reanalysed the PCR reads using MiXCR and keeps one entry per CDR3 protein. The sample has fewer than 450,000 distinct CDR3 sequences, about a sixth seen once. Sequenced material: PBMCs, mostly from graft donor cells, taken 360 days after TCRalphabeta/CD19-depleted stem cell transplant. The receptors here all came from a male patient aged 2-15 years who had a stem cell transplant for acute lymphoblastic leukemia, so the T cells may come from the graft donor.

This clonotype was picked up a small number of times. The V gene is TRBV12-3 or TRBV12-4, the J gene TRBJ2-5; possible D gene TRBD2, 5 bases. This CDR3 region has 14 residues. Trimming took 2 bases from V and 1 from J, leaving 8 bases between them. CDR3 loop: CASSLTRVQETQYF. The CDR3 DNA is TGTGCCAGCAGTTTAACGAGGGTCCAAGAGACCCAGTACTTC.

This clonotype was found a few times. The chain joins TRBV7-9 to TRBJ2-5; D unclear. CDR1 and CDR2 from the germline V gene are SEHNR and FQNEAQ (reference sequence). V was shortened by 4 bases and J by 8 bases, with 8 bases between the two germline ends. The CDR3 extends over 11 amino acids. The CDR3 sequence: CASSSMGTQYF. CDR3 coding DNA: TGTGCCAGCAGCTCCATGGGAACCCAGTACTTC.

This clonotype was observed a handful of times. The rearrangement joins TRBV30 to TRBJ1-2, with D unclear. The CDR3 has 11 residues. Per germline, CDR1 GTSNPN and CDR2 SVGIG (reference sequence). V shed 0 bases and J shed 7 bases, with 6 bases lying between them. In DNA form, the CDR3 reads TGTGCCTGGAGTGTTACTGCTGGCTACACCTTC. It specifies CAWSVTAGYTF.

This clonotype came up a few times. V is TRBV7-3 and J is TRBJ2-4, with TRBD2 identical over 7 bases. V lost 5 bases and J lost 5; bases outside the gene matches: 6. This CDR3 is built from 14 residues. Germline values: CDR1 SGHTA, CDR2 FQGTGA. The CDR3 DNA reads TGTGCCAGCAGCCGGGGAGGGCCCGAAAACATTCAGTACTTC. This encodes CASSRGGPENIQYF.

The chain combines TRBV10-3 with TRBJ2-2; 11 bases are a match to TRBD2. Looked up from germline, CDR1 is ENHRY and CDR2 is SYGVKD. This CDR3 is 15 amino acids long. V shed 6 bases and J 8 bases; nucleotides not matched to a gene: 8. Written as DNA, the CDR3 is TGTGCCATCAGCTTAGGGACTAGCGGAGCAGGGGAGCTGTTTTTT. It codes for CAISLGTSGAGELFF.

This sequence joins TRBV12-3 or TRBV12-4 and TRBJ2-1; the match to TRBD2 covers 7 bases. V dropped 3 bases and J dropped 4; count of bases not matched to a gene: 6. This CDR3 is built from 15 residues. The CDR3 DNA is TGTGCCAGCAGTTTTAGGCTAGCGGAGTACAATGAGCAGTTCTTC. This sequence encodes CASSFRLAEYNEQFF.

The sample holds a few counts of this clonotype. V and J are TRBV18 and TRBJ2-1, with D tentatively TRBD1 or TRBD2 (5 bases each). Trimming removed 6 bases from V and 0 bases from J, with 15 bases in between. The CDR3 is 16 residues long. The germline V gene has CDR1 KGHSH and CDR2 LQKENI. The CDR3 DNA follows: TGTGCCAGCTCTTGGGGACGGGGAAGCTCCTACAATGAGCAGTTCTTC. Its translation is CASSWGRGSSYNEQFF.

V usage is TRBV4-2 and J usage is TRBJ2-3, with 12 bases identical to TRBD2. CDR3 size: 17 residues. With V trimmed by 1 base and J by 5 bases, 7 bases remained unmatched. In germline, CDR1 is LGHNA, CDR2 YNFKEQ. The CDR3 loop is CASSQVTLAGGGDTQYF. CDR3 DNA sequence: TGTGCCAGCAGCCAAGTCACACTAGCGGGAGGAGGAGATACGCAGTATTTT.

Written as DNA, the CDR3 is TGCAGTGCTCCCTCCGTAACGGACAATGAGCAGTTCTTC. Amino acid sequence: CSAPSVTDNEQFF. The chain recombines TRBV20-1 with TRBJ2-1; D not resolved. Trimming took off 5 bases at V and 5 bases at J, with 13 bases between the two ends. There are 13 residues in the CDR3. CDR1 and CDR2 (germline): DFQATT, SNEGSKA (reference sequence).

This clonotype was counted once. This sequence may be a read error, since a much larger clone differs from it by one base. In this CDR3 the conserved last residue, phenylalanine or tryptophan, is missing, so a read error is likely. This chain uses TRBV7-6 with TRBJ2-7; D unresolved. The CDR3 extends over 13 amino acids. Germline loops: CDR1 SGHVS, CDR2 FNYEAQ. V was pared by 1 base and J by 3 bases, with 7 bases between. The CDR3 region is CASSLGLNYEQYS. The CDR3 DNA follows: TGTGCCAGCAGCTTAGGACTGAACTACGAGCAGTACTCC.

This clonotype has a count of ten or more. The genes are TRBV29-1 and TRBJ2-3, with 7 bases that match TRBD2. Germline values: CDR1 SQVTM, CDR2 ANQGSEA. The CDR3 extends over 13 amino acids. With 4 bases clipped from V and 10 bases from J, the junction kept 11 bases outside the gene matches. CDR3 coding DNA: TGCAGCGTTGGGGAGCCAGGACTAGTCGCGCAGTATTTT. Translated, it gives CSVGEPGLVAQYF.

This clonotype has a count of ten or more. The gene calls are TRBV7-8 and TRBJ2-4; tentative D call: TRBD1 (5 bases). Germline V gene data show CDR1 as SGHVS and CDR2 as FQNEAQ. V was clipped by 2 bases and J by 6 bases, with 14 bases between them. The CDR3 runs 15 residues. The CDR3 bases are TGTGCCAGCAGCTTATCCCCAGGGCGTGGAAACATTCAGTACTTC. Its translation: CASSLSPGRGNIQYF.

The chain links TRBV10-3 to TRBJ1-5; 10 bases are a match to TRBD1. The CDR3 sequence is 13 residues long. CDR1 and CDR2 from the germline V gene are ENHRY and SYGVKD. Trimming took 9 bases from V and 7 from J; bases not matched to a gene: 6. The CDR3 sequence: CAIGQGVRQPQHF. The CDR3 coding sequence is TGTGCCATTGGACAGGGGGTTAGACAGCCCCAGCATTTT.